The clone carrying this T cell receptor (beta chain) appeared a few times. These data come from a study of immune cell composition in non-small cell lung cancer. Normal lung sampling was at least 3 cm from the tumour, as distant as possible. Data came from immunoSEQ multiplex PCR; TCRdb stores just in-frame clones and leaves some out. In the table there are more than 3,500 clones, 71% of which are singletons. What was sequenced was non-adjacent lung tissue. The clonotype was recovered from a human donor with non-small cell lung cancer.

CDR3 in amino acids: CASSERGLYTDTQYF. DNA for the CDR3: TGTGCCAGCAGCGAACGGGGGTTGTACACAGATACGCAGTATTTT. The chain uses TRBV7-3 and TRBJ2-3, with D maybe TRBD2 (6 bases). Germline assignment: CDR1 SGHTA and CDR2 FQGTGA. The ends were cut back, 5 bases at V and 2 bases at J, with 14 bases in the middle. This CDR3 contains 15 residues.